The rows below give T cell receptor beta chains drawn from one sample of a study of shared clonotypes between healthy human individuals. Profiling relied on immunoSEQ multiplex PCR, and the TCRdb table lists in-frame clones only, not all of them. The sample includes hundreds of thousands of clones, roughly 79% seen only once; the top ten take about 12%. Sequenced sample: PBMCs. Every receptor here comes from a middle-aged woman in good health. Some clones in this sample may be carry-over from other donors' samples. The CDR3 runs from the conserved cysteine through the conserved F or W. The D gene is left open where the match is weak. A clone size is listed for some rows: how often the clone was seen (once, few, many), or a class if it is expanded.

v_call,d_call,j_call,clone_size,cdr3_aa,cdr3_nt
TRBV18,TRBD2,TRBJ2-7,-,CASSPPGLAPSEQYF,TGTGCCAGCTCACCTCCGGGACTAGCACCCAGCGAGCAGTACTTC
TRBV7-3,-,TRBJ2-1,-,CASSPGGETYNEQFF,TGTGCCAGCAGCCCCGGCGGGGAGACCTACAATGAGCAGTTCTTC
TRBV5-1,TRBD2,TRBJ2-7,-,CASSAGLAENTYEQYF,TGCGCCAGCAGCGCCGGACTAGCGGAAAACACCTACGAGCAGTACTTC
TRBV19,TRBD2,TRBJ2-7,-,CASSTDGTTYYEQYF,TGTGCCAGTAGTACAGACGGGACTACTTACTACGAGCAGTACTTC
TRBV6-4,-,TRBJ1-2,few,CASSEQGIYGYTF,TGTGCCAGCAGTGAACAGGGTATCTATGGCTACACCTTC
TRBV28,-,TRBJ1-4,many,CASSSEEFMTWSTNEKLFF,TGTGCCAGCAGTTCCGAGGAATTTATGACATGGAGCACTAATGAAAAACTGTTTTTT
TRBV7-6,-,TRBJ1-1,-,CASSGLEGNTEAFF,TGTGCCAGCAGCGGCTTAGAGGGGAACACTGAAGCTTTCTTT
TRBV29-1,-,TRBJ1-4,-,CSVGGSPNEKLFF,TGCAGCGTTGGAGGCAGTCCTAATGAAAAACTGTTTTTT
TRBV4-1,TRBD2,TRBJ2-5,-,CASSGGRQETQYF,TGCGCCAGCAGCGGCGGGAGACAAGAGACCCAGTACTTC
TRBV5-1,TRBD2,TRBJ2-7,-,CASSLRAGAYEQYF,TGCGCCAGCAGCTTAAGAGCGGGGGCCTACGAGCAGTACTTC